Sequencing of this TCR beta chain was carried out in a study of technical replicates of blood from a handful of donors. This CDR3 comprises 14 residues. V was cut by 4 bases and J by 3 bases, with 9 bases left in between. Germline CDR1 is MDHEN and CDR2 is SYDVKM. Sequencing was performed with immunoSEQ multiplex PCR; in TCRdb, only in-frame clones are kept and a portion is missing. The sample consists of approximately 79,000 clones, 93% of them appearing once. The chain employs TRBV28 and TRBJ2-2, with D possibly TRBD1 on 5 matching bases. The sample consisted of T cells isolated from PBMCs. This TCR came from a human donor in good health. The chain's CDR3 is CASSYDSYTGELFF. The CDR3, as DNA: TGTGCCAGCAGTTACGACAGCTACACCGGGGAGCTGTTTTTT.